Shown below are 30 T cell receptor beta chains from a single sample sequenced in a study of beta chain features in type 1 diabetes. Reverse transcribing all isolated RNA meant expressed TCRB transcripts were sequenced. TCRdb's copy holds only in-frame clones and misses some; the assay was immunoSEQ multiplex PCR. The table has under 250,000 clones, roughly a tenth seen once. The specimen was central memory CD4+ T cells from blood. The source of these receptors is a man between 18 and 29 years old in good health.

This clone was seen only a few times. The V call is TRBV30, the J call TRBJ1-2; no definite D call. Germline-derived CDR1 and CDR2 are GTSNPN and SVGIG (reference sequence). The length of the CDR3 is 15 residues. The V gene lost 2 bases and the J gene lost 3 bases, with 16 bases spanning the gap. The DNA for the CDR3 is TGTGCCTGGAGTAATCTGGCAACCCGGGACTATGGCTACACCTTC. Translation: CAWSNLATRDYGYTF.

A few counts support this clone. The chain has TRBV7-6 and TRBJ1-1; D may be TRBD1 (5 bases). The CDR3 spans 16 residues. The germline CDR1 and CDR2 sequences are SGHVS and FNYEAQ. V was clipped by 2 bases and J by 0 bases, with 13 bases between them. CDR3 nucleotides: TGTGCCAGCAGCTTAAACCCCAGGGCTTTGAACACTGAAGCTTTCTTT. Its translation: CASSLNPRALNTEAFF.

This clone has ten or more counts. The V gene is TRBV27, the J gene TRBJ2-1; perhaps TRBD2 as D (6 bases). Germline values: CDR1 MNHEY, CDR2 SMNVEV (reference sequence). The CDR3 runs 15 residues. V was trimmed by 3 bases and J by 7 bases, leaving 16 bases between them. CDR3 residues: CASSLRDSAPNEQFF. CDR3 DNA: TGTGCCAGCAGTTTGAGGGACTCCGCCCCAAATGAGCAGTTCTTC.

In its sample, this clone was seen a few times. The chain joins TRBV29-1 to TRBJ1-1; 7 positions match TRBD1. The V gene's germline CDR1 is SQVTM and CDR2 ANQGSEA. The CDR3 has 13 residues. The V and J ends lost 0 bases and 7 bases, in that order; junction bases with no gene match: 5. CDR3 loop: CSVEERQGSEAFF. For the CDR3, the DNA is TGCAGCGTTGAAGAGCGACAGGGTAGTGAAGCTTTCTTT.

The chain combines TRBV5-1 with TRBJ2-7; tentative D call: TRBD1 (5 bases). This CDR3 has 15 amino acids. The V end lost 3 bases, the J end lost 3 bases, and 16 bases lay between the germline ends. The germline gives CDR1 SGHRS, CDR2 YFSETQ. CDR3 bases: TGCGCCAGCAGCTGGGGCGGTGGTCAGAACTACGAGCAGTACTTC. It encodes CASSWGGGQNYEQYF.

The chain recombines TRBV5-1 with TRBJ2-3; D remains unclear. V was pared by 1 base and J by 8 bases, with 11 bases between. This CDR3 region has 13 residues. Germline CDR1 reads SGHRS; CDR2 reads YFSETQ. The CDR3 coding sequence is TGCGCCAGCAGCTTGCCCGGTACGGCTACGCAGTATTTT. It codes for CASSLPGTATQYF.

This clone was found a few times. This chain connects TRBV7-9 to TRBJ2-2; no definite D call. Trimming pared 1 base from V and 0 bases from J, leaving 3 bases between. The CDR3 totals 14 residues. CDR1 and CDR2 from the germline V gene are SEHNR and FQNEAQ (reference sequence). The CDR3 sequence is CASSLVANTGELFF. The CDR3 DNA reads TGTGCCAGCAGCTTAGTCGCGAACACCGGGGAGCTGTTTTTT.

The chain employs TRBV7-8 and TRBJ2-3; 8 bases line up with TRBD1. J was trimmed by 5 bases and V by 1 base; bases with no gene match: 17. The CDR3 runs 19 residues. Germline V gene lookup returns CDR1 SGHVS and CDR2 FQNEAQ. The CDR3 bases are TGTGCCAGCAGCTTAGGCATCGGACAGGGACTTCGAACAGTAGATACGCAGTATTTT. This translates into CASSLGIGQGLRTVDTQYF. The variable domain in full, completed from reference TRBV7-8 and TRBJ2-3, reads GAGVSQSPRYKVAKRGQDVALRCDPISGHVSLFWYQQALGQGPEFLTYFQNEAQLDKSGLPSDRFFAERPEGSVSTLKIQRTQQEDSAVYLCASSLGIGQGLRTVDTQYFGPGTRLTVL.

This clone was counted a few times. This rearrangement joins TRBV10-3 to TRBJ2-5, with 12 bases fitting TRBD2. The CDR3 loop spans 15 amino acids. Germline assignment: CDR1 ENHRY and CDR2 SYGVKD. V lost 4 bases, J lost 5 bases, and 5 bases stayed unmatched. Here the CDR3 reads CAISGLAGVGETQYF. The DNA for the CDR3 is TGTGCCATCAGTGGACTAGCGGGAGTTGGTGAGACCCAGTACTTC.

V and J are TRBV30 and TRBJ2-5; 7 bases are a match to TRBD2. J was trimmed by 4 bases and V by 5 bases; bases with no gene match: 13. Germline CDR1 GTSNPN, CDR2 SVGIG (reference sequence). This CDR3 has 15 residues. The CDR3 loop reads CAWAVPQGGGETQYF. The CDR3 bases are TGTGCCTGGGCGGTCCCGCAGGGCGGGGGAGAGACCCAGTACTTC.

This clone was found a few times. The V and J genes are TRBV2 and TRBJ2-2; no firm D call. Germline V gives CDR1 SNHLY, CDR2 FYNNEI. The ends were cut back, 5 bases at V and 4 bases at J, with 8 bases in the middle. The CDR3 is 13 amino acids. The CDR3: CASSPESTGELFF. In DNA form, the CDR3 reads TGTGCCAGCAGTCCTGAGTCCACCGGGGAGCTGTTTTTT.

In this sample, this clone turned up a few times. This chain joins TRBV5-1 and TRBJ1-1; tentative D call: TRBD1 (5 bases). The V gene lost 1 base and the J gene lost 1 base, with 11 bases spanning the gap. CDR3 length: 15 amino acids. Germline V CDR1 and CDR2: SGHRS, YFSETQ. The CDR3 DNA follows: TGCGCCAGCAGCTTGAATGAACAGGAGAACACTGAAGCTTTCTTT. Protein product: CASSLNEQENTEAFF.

This clone has at least ten counts. The chain joins TRBV18 to TRBJ2-3, with D maybe TRBD1 (6 bases). The germline CDR1 and CDR2 sequences are KGHSH and LQKENI. Trimming pared 3 bases from V and 0 bases from J, leaving 13 bases between. CDR3 size: 16 residues. As DNA, the CDR3 is TGTGCCAGCTCACCTCGGTGGACAGAAAGCACAGATACGCAGTATTTT. This encodes CASSPRWTESTDTQYF. Full variable domain (rest looked up from reference TRBV18 and TRBJ2-3): NAGVMQNPRHLVRRRGQEARLRCSPMKGHSHVYWYRQLPEEGLKFMVYLQKENIIDESGMPKERFSAEFPKEGPSILRIQQVVRGDSAAYFCASSPRWTESTDTQYFGPGTRLTVL.

This clone was seen more than once but under ten times. The chain joins TRBV6-1 to TRBJ2-4, with 14 bases fitting TRBD2. V trimming: 10 bases; J trimming: 8 bases; junction bases outside the gene matches: 7. The CDR3 consists of 14 residues. CDR1 and CDR2 (germline): MNHNS, SASEGT. The CDR3 nucleotides read TGTGCCACCGGACTAGCGGGAGGAGGGGACATTCAGTACTTC. It codes for CATGLAGGGDIQYF.

This clone has more than one count but fewer than ten. The chain uses TRBV29-1 and TRBJ2-1; 14 bases are shared with TRBD2. This CDR3 contains 13 residues. The germline gives CDR1 SQVTM, CDR2 ANQGSEA. The V segment lost 7 bases and the J segment 6 bases; nucleotides outside the gene matches: 2. The CDR3 reads CSAGTSGSNEQFF. CDR3 in DNA: TGCAGCGCAGGGACTAGCGGGAGCAATGAGCAGTTCTTC.

This clone was seen a few times. The genes are TRBV7-2 and TRBJ1-1; D is unclear. This CDR3 has 15 residues. The V and J ends lost 6 bases and 2 bases respectively, with 16 bases between them. Germline CDR1 reads SGHTA; CDR2 reads FQGNSA. The CDR3 DNA reads TGTGCCAGCAGGCCCATTCCGAGACCCAACACTGAAGCTTTCTTT. Translation gives CASRPIPRPNTEAFF. Variable domain in full (rest from reference TRBV7-2 and TRBJ1-1): GAGVSQSPSNKVTEKGKDVELRCDPISGHTALYWYRQSLGQGLEFLIYFQGNSAPDKSGLPSDRFSAERTGGSVSTLTIQRTQQEDSAVYLCASRPIPRPNTEAFFGQGTRLTVV.

The table lists this clone with a few counts. The rearrangement joins TRBV5-4 to TRBJ2-2; 8 bases map to TRBD1. Germline trimming cut 6 bases from V and 7 bases from J; bases unmatched to any gene: 8. Germline V gene data show CDR1 as SGHNT and CDR2 as YYREEE (reference sequence). CDR3 length: 14 residues. CDR3 residues: CASKPAGGYGELFF. CDR3 bases: TGTGCCAGCAAACCGGCAGGGGGCTACGGGGAGCTGTTTTTT.

The chain recombines TRBV6-5 with TRBJ2-3; TRBD1 might be the D (6 bases). V was trimmed by 6 bases and J by 4 bases, leaving 17 bases between them. In germline, CDR1 is MNHEY, CDR2 SVGAGI. The CDR3 is made up of 15 amino acids. The CDR3 nucleotides read TGTGCCAGCAGGAGCCCCACAGGGAGCGCAGATACGCAGTATTTT. Amino acid sequence: CASRSPTGSADTQYF.

This rearrangement joins TRBV6-6 to TRBJ2-7; 8 bases fit TRBD1. The CDR3 totals 15 residues. CDR1 and CDR2 (germline): MNHNY, SVGAGI (reference sequence). After removal of 6 bases from V and 0 bases from J, the junction contained 7 bases not matched to a gene. This CDR3 reads CASRKGQVSSYEQYF. For the CDR3, the DNA is TGTGCCAGCAGAAAGGGACAGGTCAGCTCCTACGAGCAGTACTTC.

The DNA for the CDR3 is TGTGCCAGCAGTGCGAGAGACAGGGGGGTATACGAGCAGTACTTC. This sequence encodes CASSARDRGVYEQYF. This chain connects TRBV25-1 to TRBJ2-7; 9 bases are a match to TRBD1. Germline V CDR1 and CDR2: MGHDK, SYGVNS. The junction had 8 bases not matched to a gene; V was cut back by 4 bases and J by 4 bases. The CDR3 sequence is 15 residues long.

This clone was found many times. The chain joins TRBV27 to TRBJ2-1; D is unresolved. The CDR3 contains 13 residues. Trimming took off 3 bases at V and 6 bases at J, with 9 bases between the two ends. From germline, CDR1 is MNHEY and CDR2 SMNVEV (reference sequence). CDR3 coding DNA: TGTGCCAGCAGTTTTGCGTCAGGCAATGAGCAGTTCTTC. As protein: CASSFASGNEQFF.

CDR3 sequence reads: CSVTQGSYEQYF. CDR3 nucleotides: TGCAGCGTTACTCAGGGGTCTTACGAGCAGTACTTC. The chain uses TRBV29-1 and TRBJ2-7, with D perhaps matching TRBD1 (6 bases). Deletions cut 5 bases from V and 4 bases from J, with 12 bases between. CDR1 SQVTM and CDR2 ANQGSEA come from the germline V gene. The CDR3 loop spans 12 amino acids.

This clone was recorded at least ten times. CDR3 DNA sequence: TGTGCCAGCAGCAAGATTCGACTAGGATCCTACAATGAGCAGTTCTTC. Its protein is CASSKIRLGSYNEQFF. This chain joins TRBV7-8 and TRBJ2-1; weak D call: TRBD2 (6 bases). This CDR3 contains 16 residues. Germline CDR1 and CDR2: SGHVS and FQNEAQ. Between the trimmed V and J ends, which lost 5 bases and 1 base, there was a span of 15 bases.

This clone has only a few counts. The chain employs TRBV7-8 and TRBJ2-1; TRBD1 agrees at 7 bases. The CDR3 runs to 15 residues. With 5 bases clipped from V and 4 bases from J, the junction kept 8 bases outside the gene matches. Looked up from germline, CDR1 is SGHVS and CDR2 is FQNEAQ. The CDR3 region is CASSRGTESYNEQFF. The CDR3 DNA reads TGTGCCAGCAGCAGAGGGACAGAATCTTACAATGAGCAGTTCTTC.

This clone was seen only a few times. The chain employs TRBV29-1 and TRBJ2-7, with TRBD1 matching 10 bases. Germline values: CDR1 SQVTM, CDR2 ANQGSEA. There are 14 residues in the CDR3. With V trimmed by 7 bases and J by 6 bases, 12 bases remained unmatched. The CDR3 DNA reads TGCAGCGCCCTCCGGGACAGGGGCTCCGGCGAGCAGTACTTC. It specifies CSALRDRGSGEQYF.

The CDR3 is CASSPWEITITGELFF. CDR3 sequence (DNA): TGTGCCAGCTCACCGTGGGAGATCACGATCACCGGGGAGCTGTTTTTT. V and J are TRBV18 and TRBJ2-2, with D maybe TRBD2 (5 bases). The CDR3 contains 16 residues. Trimming pared 3 bases from V and 4 bases from J, leaving 15 bases between. Germline V gives CDR1 KGHSH, CDR2 LQKENI.

This clone was counted only a few times. V gene TRBV6-6 combines with J gene TRBJ2-1, with D hard to call. V was shortened by 5 bases and J by 0 bases, with 5 bases between the two germline ends. The CDR3 consists of 13 residues. The germline V gene has CDR1 MNHNY and CDR2 SVGAGI (reference sequence). In DNA form, the CDR3 reads TGTGCCAGCAGTAGAGACTCCTACAATGAGCAGTTCTTC. Protein product: CASSRDSYNEQFF.

This clone has at least ten counts. Other DNA sequences in this specimen translate into the identical CDR3. The chain is built from TRBV7-2 and TRBJ2-1; 9 bases map to TRBD2. Germline V lookup: CDR1 SGHTA, CDR2 FQGNSA. The trim removed 5 bases at V and 4 bases at J, leaving 9 bases unmatched. The CDR3 consists of 16 residues. CDR3 loop: CASSDELAGRYNEQFF. The CDR3 region has the DNA TGTGCCAGCAGCGATGAACTAGCGGGTCGATACAATGAGCAGTTCTTC.

The genes are TRBV5-6 and TRBJ2-7, with TRBD1 matching over 8 bases. After removal of 4 bases from V and 9 bases from J, the junction contained 12 bases not matched to a gene. The CDR3 runs 14 residues. CDR1 SGHDT and CDR2 YYEEEE come from the germline V gene. The CDR3 region has the DNA TGTGCCAGCAGCCGGTGGGACAGGCTCCTACGGCAGTACTTC. This codes for CASSRWDRLLRQYF.

This clone has a handful of counts. The gene calls are TRBV7-3 and TRBJ2-1; D is unresolved. Between the trimmed V and J ends, which lost 5 bases and 0 bases, there was a span of 8 bases. The CDR3 has 14 amino acids. Germline CDR1 is SGHTA and CDR2 is FQGTGA. CDR3 bases: TGTGCCAGCAGCCAGAGCCCCTCCTACAATGAGCAGTTCTTC. It is translated as CASSQSPSYNEQFF. The full variable domain, its missing parts supplied by reference TRBV7-3 and TRBJ2-1, is GAGVSQTPSNKVTEKGKYVELRCDPISGHTALYWYRQSLGQGPEFLIYFQGTGAADDSGLPNDRFFAVRPEGSVSTLKIQRTERGDSAVYLCASSQSPSYNEQFFGPGTRLTVL.